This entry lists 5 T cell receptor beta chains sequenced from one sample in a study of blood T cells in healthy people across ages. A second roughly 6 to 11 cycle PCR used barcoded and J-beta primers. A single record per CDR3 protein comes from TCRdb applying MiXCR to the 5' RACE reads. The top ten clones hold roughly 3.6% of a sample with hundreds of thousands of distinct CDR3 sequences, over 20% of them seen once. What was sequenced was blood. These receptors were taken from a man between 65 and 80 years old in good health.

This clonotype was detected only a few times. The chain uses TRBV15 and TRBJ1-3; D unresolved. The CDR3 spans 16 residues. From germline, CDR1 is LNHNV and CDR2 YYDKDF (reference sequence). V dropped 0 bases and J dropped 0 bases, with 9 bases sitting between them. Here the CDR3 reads CATSRDGQHSGNTIYF. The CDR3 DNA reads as TGTGCCACCAGCAGAGATGGTCAGCACTCTGGAAACACCATATATTTT.

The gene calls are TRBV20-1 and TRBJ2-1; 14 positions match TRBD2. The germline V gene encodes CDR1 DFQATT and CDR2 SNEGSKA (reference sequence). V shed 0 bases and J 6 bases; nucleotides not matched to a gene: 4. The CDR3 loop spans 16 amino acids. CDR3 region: CSARDPGTSGGNEQFF. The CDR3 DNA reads TGCAGTGCTAGAGACCCCGGGACTAGCGGGGGCAATGAGCAGTTCTTC.

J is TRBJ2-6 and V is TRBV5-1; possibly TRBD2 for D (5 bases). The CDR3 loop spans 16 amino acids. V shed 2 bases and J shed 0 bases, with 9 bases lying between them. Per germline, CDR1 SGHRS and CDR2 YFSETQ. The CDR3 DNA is TGCGCCAGCAGCTTCGAGGCGGGCTCTGGGGCCAACGTCCTGACTTTC. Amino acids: CASSFEAGSGANVLTF.

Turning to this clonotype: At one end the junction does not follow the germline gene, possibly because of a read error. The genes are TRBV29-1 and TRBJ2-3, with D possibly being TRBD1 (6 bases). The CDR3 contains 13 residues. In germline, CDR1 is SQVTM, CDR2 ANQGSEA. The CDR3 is CSVARGSTETQYF. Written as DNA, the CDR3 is TGCAGCGTTGCCAGGGGTAGCACAGAGACGCAGTATTTT.

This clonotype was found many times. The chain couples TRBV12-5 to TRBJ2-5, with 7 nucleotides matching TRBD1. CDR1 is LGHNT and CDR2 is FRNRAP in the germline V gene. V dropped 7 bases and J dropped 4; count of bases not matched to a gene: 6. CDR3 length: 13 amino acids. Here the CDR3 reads CASAPTGVETQYF. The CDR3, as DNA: TGTGCTAGTGCTCCAACAGGGGTAGAGACCCAGTACTTC. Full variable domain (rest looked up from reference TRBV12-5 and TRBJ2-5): DARVTQTPRHKVTEMGQEVTMRCQPILGHNTVFWYRQTMMQGLELLAYFRNRAPLDDSGMPKDRFSAEMPDATLATLKIQPSEPRDSAVYFCASAPTGVETQYFGPGTRLLVL.